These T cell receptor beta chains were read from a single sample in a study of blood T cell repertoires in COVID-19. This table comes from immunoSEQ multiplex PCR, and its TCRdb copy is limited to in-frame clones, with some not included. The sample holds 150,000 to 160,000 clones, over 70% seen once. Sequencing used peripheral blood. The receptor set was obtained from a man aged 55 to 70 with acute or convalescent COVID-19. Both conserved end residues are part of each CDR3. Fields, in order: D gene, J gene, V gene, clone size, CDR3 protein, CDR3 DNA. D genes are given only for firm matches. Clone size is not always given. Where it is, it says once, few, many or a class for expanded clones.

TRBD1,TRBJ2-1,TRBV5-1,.,CASSLEGGDEQFF,TGCGCCAGCAGCTTGGAAGGGGGCGATGAGCAGTTCTTC
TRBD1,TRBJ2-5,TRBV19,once,CASSIRGQGVETQYF,TGTGCCAGTAGTATACGCGGACAGGGAGTCGAGACCCAGTACTTC
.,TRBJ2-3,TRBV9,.,CASSVDGNPTDTQYF,TGTGCCAGCAGCGTAGACGGGAATCCCACAGATACGCAGTATTTT
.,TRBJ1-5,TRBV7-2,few,CASSLNGGRTNQPQHF,TGTGCCAGCAGCTTAAACGGGGGACGGACAAATCAGCCCCAGCATTTT
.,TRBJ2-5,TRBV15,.,CATSRDPSSRWGQETQYF,TGTGCCACCAGCAGAGATCCTAGCTCCAGGTGGGGCCAAGAGACCCAGTACTTC
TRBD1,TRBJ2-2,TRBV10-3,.,CAITTRQGARTGELFF,TGTGCCATCACCACACGACAGGGGGCCCGGACCGGGGAGCTGTTTTTT
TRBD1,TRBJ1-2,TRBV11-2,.,CASSFGTGVNYGYTF,TGTGCCAGCAGCTTCGGGACAGGGGTTAACTATGGCTACACCTTC
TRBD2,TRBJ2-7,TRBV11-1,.,CASSLDTAGDSFYF,TGTGCCAGCAGCTTAGATACGGCGGGGGACTCTTTCTATTTC
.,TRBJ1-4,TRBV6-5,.,CASRPAGVGEKLFF,TGTGCCAGCAGGCCGGCGGGGGTAGGTGAAAAACTGTTTTTT
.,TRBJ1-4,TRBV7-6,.,CASSWGQELFF,TGTGCCAGCAGCTGGGGACAAGAACTGTTTTTT
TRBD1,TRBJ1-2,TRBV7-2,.,CASSSTMTGVVNGYTF,TGTGCCAGCAGCTCAACCATGACAGGGGTTGTGAATGGCTACACCTTC
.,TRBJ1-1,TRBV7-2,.,CASSRNNNRVSKAFF,TGTGCCAGCAGCCGCAACAATAACAGGGTGTCTAAAGCTTTCTTT
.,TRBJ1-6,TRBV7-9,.,CASSLSSGNSPLHF,TGTGCCAGCAGCTTATCGTCGGGGAATTCACCCCTCCACTTT
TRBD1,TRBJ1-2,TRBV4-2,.,CASSPGQMSYGYTF,TGTGCCAGCAGCCCGGGACAGATGTCCTATGGCTACACCTTC
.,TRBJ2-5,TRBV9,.,CASSVEGQAIETQYF,TGTGCCAGCAGCGTAGAAGGTCAGGCTATCGAGACCCAGTACTTC
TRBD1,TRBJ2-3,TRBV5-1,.,CASSSRTGASTDTQYF,TGCGCCAGCAGCTCCCGGACAGGAGCTAGCACAGATACGCAGTATTTT
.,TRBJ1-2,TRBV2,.,CASSLQQGTYGYTF,TGTGCCAGCAGTCTTCAACAGGGTACCTATGGCTACACCTTC
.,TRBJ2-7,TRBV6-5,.,CATSDGGSYEQYF,TGTGCCACCTCGGACGGAGGATCCTACGAGCAGTACTTC
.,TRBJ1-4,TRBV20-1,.,CSASAGTTNEKLFF,TGCAGTGCTAGTGCGGGGACAACTAATGAAAAACTGTTTTTT
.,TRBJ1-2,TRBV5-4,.,CASSPGGQRVNYGYTF,TGTGCCAGCAGCCCGGGAGGCCAGAGGGTTAACTATGGCTACACCTTC
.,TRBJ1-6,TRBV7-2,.,CASSLAMGGAPLHF,TGTGCCAGCAGCTTAGCCATGGGGGGGGCACCCCTCCACTTT
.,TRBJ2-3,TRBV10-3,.,CAIKDLSGESTDTQYF,TGTGCCATCAAGGATTTGTCGGGGGAGAGCACAGATACGCAGTATTTT
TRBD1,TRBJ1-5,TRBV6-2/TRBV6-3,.,CASSLTLTGNQPQHF,TGTGCCAGCAGTCTTACTCTGACAGGGAATCAGCCCCAGCATTTT
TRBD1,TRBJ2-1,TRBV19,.,CASSPGDRAGYNEQFF,TGTGCCAGTAGTCCTGGGGACAGGGCAGGTTACAATGAGCAGTTCTTC
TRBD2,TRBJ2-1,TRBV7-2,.,CASRLLAGNEQFF,TGTGCCAGCCGCCTACTAGCGGGCAATGAGCAGTTCTTC
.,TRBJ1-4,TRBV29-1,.,CSVKLGQRMTGGEKLFF,TGCAGCGTTAAGCTCGGGCAGAGGATGACGGGAGGGGAAAAACTGTTTTTT
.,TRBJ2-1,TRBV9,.,CASSRQANEQFF,TGTGCCAGCAGTCGACAGGCCAATGAGCAGTTCTTC
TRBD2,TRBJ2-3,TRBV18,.,CASSPLLAGGRDTQYF,TGTGCCAGCTCACCACTTCTAGCGGGGGGAAGAGATACGCAGTATTTT
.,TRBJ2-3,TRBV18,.,CASSPELTSTDTQYF,TGTGCCAGCTCACCGGAGCTTACTAGCACAGATACGCAGTATTTT
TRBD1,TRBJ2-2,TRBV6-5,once,CASRKDRRNTGELFF,TGTGCCAGCAGAAAGGACAGGAGGAACACCGGGGAGCTGTTTTTT
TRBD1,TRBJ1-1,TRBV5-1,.,CASSLSGGRGNTEAFF,TGCGCCAGCAGCTTGTCAGGGGGCCGGGGGAACACTGAAGCTTTCTTT
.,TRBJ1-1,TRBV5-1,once,CASSFDRVTEAFF,TGCGCCAGCAGCTTCGATCGGGTCACTGAAGCTTTCTTT
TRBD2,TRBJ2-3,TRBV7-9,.,CASHKRETDTQYF,TGTGCCAGCCATAAGCGGGAGACAGATACGCAGTATTTT
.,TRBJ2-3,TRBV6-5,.,CASTRTASTDTQYF,TGTGCCAGCACTCGCACAGCAAGCACAGATACGCAGTATTTT
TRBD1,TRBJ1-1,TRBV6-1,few,CASSEMGTGGDAFF,TGTGCCAGCAGTGAAATGGGGACAGGGGGAGACGCTTTCTTT
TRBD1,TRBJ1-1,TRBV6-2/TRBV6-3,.,CASSYSGTGGLTEAFF,TGTGCCAGCAGTTACTCCGGGACAGGGGGCCTCACTGAAGCTTTCTTT
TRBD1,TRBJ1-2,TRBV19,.,CASRHRDRVWGYTF,TGTGCCAGTAGGCATAGGGACAGAGTCTGGGGCTACACCTTC